These 4 T cell receptor beta chains came from one sample sequenced in a study of blood T cell repertoires in COVID-19. Data came from immunoSEQ multiplex PCR; TCRdb stores just in-frame clones and leaves some out. The sample consists of 260,000 or so clones, roughly 88% of them appearing once. Sequenced input: PBMCs or T cells enriched from blood (not recorded which). The receptors were gathered from a woman aged 40 to 50 with acute COVID-19.

The gene calls are TRBV5-1 and TRBJ2-3; maybe TRBD2 (6 bases). Germline-derived CDR1 and CDR2 are SGHRS and YFSETQ. Trimming left V 5 bases short and J 0 bases short, with 16 bases between. CDR3 size: 16 residues. The CDR3 DNA reads TGCGCCAGCAGTTCCGGGAGCCCCATTAGCACAGATACGCAGTATTTT. Translated: CASSSGSPISTDTQYF. The full variable domain, rest sourced from reference TRBV5-1 and TRBJ2-3, is KAGVTQTPRYLIKTRGQQVTLSCSPISGHRSVSWYQQTPGQGLQFLFEYFSETQRNKGNFPGRFSGRQFSNSRSEMNVSTLELGDSALYLCASSSGSPISTDTQYFGPGTRLTVL.

The J gene is TRBJ1-5, the V gene TRBV20-1, with a tentative D call TRBD1 (5 bases). The CDR3 loop spans 16 amino acids. Per germline, CDR1 DFQATT and CDR2 SNEGSKA (reference sequence). V lost 3 bases to trimming and J lost 2 bases, with 17 bases between them. Written as DNA, the CDR3 is TGCAGTGCTAGTGGGGGGGGATCCGTCGGCAATCAGCCCCAGCATTTT. Translation gives CSASGGGSVGNQPQHF.

The chain links TRBV18 to TRBJ2-2; 7 bases are a match to TRBD2. V lost 8 bases to trimming and J lost 2 bases; unmatched junction nucleotides: 8. CDR1 KGHSH and CDR2 LQKENI come from the germline V gene. The CDR3 contains 15 residues. The DNA of the CDR3 is TGTGCCAGCCCGGCGCCGGGACTAAACACCGGGGAGCTGTTTTTT. Protein: CASPAPGLNTGELFF.

The chain couples TRBV6-5 to TRBJ1-2, with D perhaps matching TRBD1 (5 bases). V was clipped by 8 bases and J by 3 bases, with 16 bases between them. CDR3 length: 14 residues. The germline V gene encodes CDR1 MNHEY and CDR2 SVGAGI. CDR3 amino acids: CASLTGDGYYGYTF. The CDR3 DNA reads as TGTGCCAGCCTAACAGGTGATGGGTACTATGGCTACACCTTC.